Listed below are T cell receptor beta chains from one sample, sequenced in a study of cytomegalovirus exposure and HLA in healthy donors. Here immunoSEQ multiplex PCR was the method, and the copy in TCRdb shows in-frame clones only, minus some. The data contain more than 140,000 clones, around 79% of them singletons. Input material: PBMCs. Receptor source: a man aged 25-45 years in good health and CMV-seropositive. CDR3s include the opening cysteine and the closing phenylalanine or tryptophan. The D gene is left open where the match is weak. Part of the rows lack a size; the others show once, few, many or a class for expanded clones.

size,V,D,J,DNA,CDR3
-,TRBV18,-,TRBJ1-3,TGTGCCAGCTCGCAATTAGACTCTGCGGGAAACACCATATATTTT,CASSQLDSAGNTIYF
-,TRBV28,TRBD1,TRBJ1-5,TGTGCCAGCAGTACACGGACAGGGTTACATCAGCCCCAGCATTTT,CASSTRTGLHQPQHF
-,TRBV21-1,-,TRBJ2-7,TGTGCCAGCAGCAAATGTTTAAAGGGACTAGCGGGGGAGAACTACGAGCAGTACTTC,CASSKCLKGLAGENYEQYF
-,TRBV18,-,TRBJ2-2,TGTGCCAGCTCTCCGCAGGGAGGATCGAACACCGGGGAGCTGTTTTTT,CASSPQGGSNTGELFF
-,TRBV19,TRBD1,TRBJ1-1,TGTGCCAGTAGTATTGGGACAGCGATGAACACTGAAGCTTTCTTT,CASSIGTAMNTEAFF
few,TRBV6-5,-,TRBJ1-5,TGTGCCAGCAGGCACGGGAATCAGCCCCAGCATTTT,CASRHGNQPQHF
-,TRBV27,TRBD2,TRBJ2-7,TGTGCCAGCAAGGGTTCGGGACTAGCGGGAGGACCCTCCGAGCAGTACTTC,CASKGSGLAGGPSEQYF
-,TRBV5-6,-,TRBJ1-1,TGTGCCAGCAGCTTGATCAGGTCCCAGAACACTGAAGCTTTCTTT,CASSLIRSQNTEAFF
-,TRBV5-1,-,TRBJ2-7,TGCGCCAGCAGCTTGGAGCAGGATAGGCAGTACTTC,CASSLEQDRQYF
few,TRBV29-1,-,TRBJ2-1,TGCAGCGTGAGGGACAATGAGCAGTTCTTC,CSVRDNEQFF
-,TRBV4-2,TRBD2,TRBJ2-5,TGTGCCAGCAGCCAAGTAGTCGCGGGAGGGCCCCGGGAGACCCAGTACTTC,CASSQVVAGGPRETQYF
-,TRBV11-2,-,TRBJ2-1,TGTGCCAGCAGCTTATCAGGGCGAATTAACAATGAGCAGTTCTTC,CASSLSGRINNEQFF
-,TRBV5-4,-,TRBJ1-2,TGTGCCAGCAGCTTTCCAGGGAACTATGGCTACACCTTC,CASSFPGNYGYTF
once,TRBV6-5,TRBD1,TRBJ1-2,TGTGCCAGCAGTTACCCAACAGCCGGGACAGATGGCTACACCTTC,CASSYPTAGTDGYTF
-,TRBV2,TRBD1,TRBJ2-1,TGTGCCAGCAGTGACTGGCAGGGGGACTACAATGAGCAGTTCTTC,CASSDWQGDYNEQFF
-,TRBV14,TRBD2,TRBJ2-3,TGTGCCAGCAGCCAAGATCCGAGGACTAGCGGGAGAGATACGCAGTATTTT,CASSQDPRTSGRDTQYF